The T cell receptor (beta chain) described here comes from a study of naive and memory T cell subsets. Amplification of ligated cDNA took four PCR rounds with SP2 and nested alpha and beta constant primers. TCRdb redid the calling of the 5' RACE reads with MiXCR, one entry per CDR3 protein. Found here are around 56,000 distinct CDR3 sequences, over 6% of them singletons; the top ten hold 9.8%. A UMI-containing oligonucleotide was joined by 3' ligation to the TCR cDNA template. The CDR3 loop spans 13 amino acids. Trimming left V 6 bases short and J 5 bases short, with 10 bases between. Study findings and constraints: This RNA-based method may be sensitive to activation-related transcript changes.

This clonotype was observed a handful of times. Its antigen is not identified. The chain carries TRBV12-3 or TRBV12-4 and TRBJ1-4; D is undetermined. The receptor was derived from a female donor in good health. The CDR3 nucleotides read TGTGCCAGCAGCCAGCACAGAAATGAAAAACTGTTTTTT. Its protein product is CASSQHRNEKLFF.